Following are 6 T cell receptor beta chains from one sample sequenced in a study of CD8 T cells in Susac syndrome. Random hexamers served to reverse transcribe about 0.5 to 1 ug RNA. TCRdb re-analysed the immunoSEQ multiplex PCR reads in MiXCR, keeping a single row per CDR3 protein. The top ten clones hold about 0.1% of a sample with about 400,000 distinct CDR3 sequences, approximately 85% of them seen once. What was sequenced was CD8+ T cells from PBMCs. The source is a human donor with multiple sclerosis.

This clonotype was picked up a small number of times. A clone one base away is much larger, so this may be a read error. The chain carries TRBV7-2 and TRBJ2-2; 9 bases line up with TRBD2. CDR1 and CDR2 (germline): SGHTA, FQGNSA. The V gene end was trimmed by 11 bases and the J gene end by 5 bases; junction bases not matched to a gene: 9. The CDR3 has 14 amino acids. CDR3 bases: TGTGCCGCAGGCGGCGGGGGGGAAACCGGGGAGCTGTTTTTT. This gives the protein CAAGGGGETGELFF.

The chain couples TRBV7-8 to TRBJ1-1; D remains unclear. CDR1 SGHVS and CDR2 FQNEAQ come from the germline V gene. The CDR3 runs 17 residues. V lost 0 bases to trimming and J lost 3 bases, with 17 bases between them. CDR3: CASSLAPYYQVDTEAFF. CDR3 DNA: TGTGCCAGCAGCTTAGCGCCGTACTATCAGGTGGACACTGAAGCTTTCTTT.

The rearrangement links TRBV16 to TRBJ1-2; D uncertain. From germline, CDR1 is KGHSY and CDR2 FQNENV. The CDR3 spans 13 residues. Trimming removed 3 bases at V and 6 bases at J, with 11 bases between. The DNA for the CDR3 is TGTGCCAGCAGCCAGGAGGGAGACCATGGCTACACCTTC. This translates into CASSQEGDHGYTF.

This clonotype was counted a few times. At one of its ends the junction is not consistent with the germline gene, which may arise from a read error. The V call is TRBV7-9, the J call TRBJ2-2; TRBD2 might be the D (6 bases). Germline CDR1 and CDR2: SEHNR and FQNEAQ (reference sequence). The length of the CDR3 is 16 residues. CDR3 residues: CASSLAGTSNTGELFF. The CDR3 bases are TGTGCCAGTAGCTTAGCTGGGACTTCGAACACCGGGGAGCTGTTTTTT.

The rearrangement joins TRBV29-1 to TRBJ2-2; D gene uncertain. Trimming shortened V by 1 base and J by 4 bases, and 16 bases separated the two germline ends. The CDR3 extends over 16 amino acids. Germline V gene sequence: CDR1 SQVTM, CDR2 ANQGSEA. For the CDR3, the DNA is TGCAGCGTTGAAGCTCCTTCGAAGGGATTCACCGGGGAGCTGTTTTTT. Amino acids: CSVEAPSKGFTGELFF.

The chain couples TRBV19 to TRBJ2-7, with 8 nucleotides matching TRBD1. Germline V gives CDR1 LNHDA, CDR2 SQIVND (reference sequence). Trimming removed 3 bases from V and 3 bases from J; junction bases left unmatched: 4. The CDR3 is 14 amino acids. The CDR3 sequence: CASSIADRDYEQYF. Here the CDR3 DNA reads TGTGCCAGTAGTATTGCGGACAGGGACTACGAGCAGTACTTC.